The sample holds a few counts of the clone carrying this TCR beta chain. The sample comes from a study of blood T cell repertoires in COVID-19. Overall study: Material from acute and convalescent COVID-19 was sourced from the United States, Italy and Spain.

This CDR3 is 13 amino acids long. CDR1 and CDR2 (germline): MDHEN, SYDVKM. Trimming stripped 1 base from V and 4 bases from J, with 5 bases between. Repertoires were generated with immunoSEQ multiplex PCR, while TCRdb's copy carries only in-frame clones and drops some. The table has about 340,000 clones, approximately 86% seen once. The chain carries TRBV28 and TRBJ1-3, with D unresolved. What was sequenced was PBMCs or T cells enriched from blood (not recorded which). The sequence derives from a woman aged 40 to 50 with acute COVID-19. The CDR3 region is CASSLSLGNTIYF. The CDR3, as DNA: TGTGCCAGCAGTTTATCGCTAGGAAACACCATATATTTT.